This T cell receptor beta chain was identified during a study of technical replicates of blood from a few donors. Germline CDR1 reads KGHSH; CDR2 reads LQKENI. This CDR3 has 16 residues. The V end lost 0 bases, the J end lost 5 bases, and 16 bases lay between the germline ends. This table comes from immunoSEQ multiplex PCR, and its TCRdb copy is limited to in-frame clones, with some not included. Counted here are over 50,000 clones, around 93% occurring once; the ten biggest clones make up about 4.6%. V usage is TRBV18 and J usage is TRBJ1-1; maybe TRBD1 (5 bases). Input material: PBMCs. This clonotype originated in a human donor in good health. Some clones in this sample may be carry-over from other donors' samples. Written as DNA, the CDR3 is TGTGCCAGCTCACCACCCCCCGCACCGGGGGGAACTGAAGCTTTCTTT. Amino acid sequence: CASSPPPAPGGTEAFF.